This T cell receptor (beta chain) is from a study of blood T cell repertoires in COVID-19. The assay was immunoSEQ multiplex PCR, and TCRdb's table has in-frame clones only and misses some. Of some 30,000 clones listed, about 91% are singletons. The sample holds one count of this clone. The specimen sequenced was peripheral blood. The receptor's source is a woman aged 65 to 85 with active COVID-19.

The CDR3 spells CASSLRGGGNNEQFF. Here the CDR3 DNA reads TGTGCCAGCTCCCTGCGGGGGGGCGGGAACAATGAGCAGTTCTTC. This rearrangement joins TRBV7-3 to TRBJ2-1, with 9 bases matching TRBD2. CDR1 is SGHTA, CDR2 FQGTGA, per germline. The V and J ends lost 8 bases and 5 bases, in that order; junction bases with no gene match: 10. This CDR3 contains 15 residues.